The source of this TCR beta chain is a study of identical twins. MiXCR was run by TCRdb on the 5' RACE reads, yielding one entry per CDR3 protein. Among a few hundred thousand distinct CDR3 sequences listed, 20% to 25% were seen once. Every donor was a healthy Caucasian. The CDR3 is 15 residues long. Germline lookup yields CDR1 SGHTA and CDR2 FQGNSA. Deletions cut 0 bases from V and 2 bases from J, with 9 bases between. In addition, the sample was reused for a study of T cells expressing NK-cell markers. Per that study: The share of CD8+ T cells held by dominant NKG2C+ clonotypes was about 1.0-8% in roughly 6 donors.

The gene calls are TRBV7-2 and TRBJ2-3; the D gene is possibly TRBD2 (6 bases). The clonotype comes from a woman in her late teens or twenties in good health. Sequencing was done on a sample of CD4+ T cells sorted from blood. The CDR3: CASSLASGITDTQYF. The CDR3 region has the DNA TGTGCCAGCAGCTTAGCTAGCGGAATCACAGATACGCAGTATTTT.